This T cell receptor beta chain was sequenced for a study of blood T cell repertoires in COVID-19. Whole-study context: Acute-phase and convalescent COVID-19 samples originated in the United States, Italy and Spain.

The trim removed 3 bases at V and 4 bases at J, leaving 7 bases unmatched. The V gene's germline CDR1 is SGHKS and CDR2 YYEKEE (reference sequence). The CDR3 consists of 16 residues. Original processing notes: By means of reference gene primer amplification, nucleated cell counts were estimated. The data were produced by immunoSEQ multiplex PCR, yet TCRdb's version contains in-frame clones alone and is incomplete. The DNA was the basis for D and trimming; V, J and clone size are from that table. In the table there are over 200,000 clones, around 86% of which are singletons. This clone came up once. The J gene is TRBJ2-2, the V gene TRBV5-5; 9 nucleotides line up with TRBD2. Material: peripheral blood. This clonotype was sampled from a man at least 80 years old with acute or convalescent COVID-19. For the CDR3, the DNA is TGTGCCAGCAGCTCAGTAGCGGGAGTAAGCACCGGGGAGCTGTTTTTT. Amino acid sequence: CASSSVAGVSTGELFF.